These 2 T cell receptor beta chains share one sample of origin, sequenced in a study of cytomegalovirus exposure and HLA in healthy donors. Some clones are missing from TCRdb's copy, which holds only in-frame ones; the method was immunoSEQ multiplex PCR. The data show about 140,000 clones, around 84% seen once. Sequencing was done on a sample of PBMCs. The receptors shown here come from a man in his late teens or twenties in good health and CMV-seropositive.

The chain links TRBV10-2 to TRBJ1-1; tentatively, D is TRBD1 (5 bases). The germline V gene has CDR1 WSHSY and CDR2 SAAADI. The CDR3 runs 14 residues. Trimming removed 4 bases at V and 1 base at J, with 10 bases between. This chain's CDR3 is CASSGRGGNTEAFF. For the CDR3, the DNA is TGCGCCAGCAGTGGGCGGGGCGGGAACACTGAAGCTTTCTTT.

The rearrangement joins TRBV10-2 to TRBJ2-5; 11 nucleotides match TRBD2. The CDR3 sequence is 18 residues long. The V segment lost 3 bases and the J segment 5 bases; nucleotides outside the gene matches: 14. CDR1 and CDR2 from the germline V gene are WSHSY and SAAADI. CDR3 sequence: CASSETSGLAGGGETQYF. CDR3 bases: TGCGCCAGCAGTGAAACCTCGGGGCTAGCGGGGGGCGGGGAGACCCAGTACTTC.